Below are 19 T cell receptor beta chains sequenced from a single sample in a study of blood T cell repertoires in COVID-19. TCRdb keeps only in-frame clones here, not all; method: immunoSEQ multiplex PCR. The profile shows roughly 380,000 clones, about 90% of them singletons. What was sequenced was PBMCs or T cells enriched from blood (not recorded which). These receptors all stem from a young woman who had recovered from COVID-19.

The V call is TRBV7-9, the J call TRBJ1-1; 8 nucleotides agree with TRBD1. Germline-derived CDR1 and CDR2 are SEHNR and FQNEAQ (reference sequence). V gave up 7 bases and J gave up 5 bases; unmatched junction bases: 9. The CDR3 contains 14 residues. This chain's CDR3 is CASTPRTGKTEAFF. The DNA of the CDR3 is TGTGCCAGCACCCCTAGGACAGGGAAAACTGAAGCTTTCTTT.

The rearrangement uses TRBV4-1 and TRBJ2-7, with a weak D call TRBD1 (6 bases). The germline V gene encodes CDR1 MGHRA and CDR2 YSYEKL. This CDR3 spans 14 amino acids. V was cut by 3 bases and J by 0 bases, with 9 bases left in between. For the CDR3, the DNA is TGCGCCAGCAGCCAGGACAGAACCTCCTACGAGCAGTACTTC. This gives the protein CASSQDRTSYEQYF.

This rearrangement joins TRBV4-2 to TRBJ2-7, with 9 positions matching TRBD1. Germline V gene data show CDR1 as LGHNA and CDR2 as YNFKEQ. Trimming at V came to 4 bases and at J to 2 bases, leaving 3 bases not matched to a gene. The CDR3 is 14 residues long. The CDR3 DNA is TGTGCCAGCAGCCCTTACAGGGGGCCCTACGAGCAGTACTTC. As protein: CASSPYRGPYEQYF.

This clone came up once. The chain uses TRBV27 and TRBJ2-7, with D possibly matching TRBD2 (6 bases). The CDR3 runs to 14 residues. V gave up 5 bases and J gave up 6 bases, with 17 bases separating them. Germline CDR1 MNHEY, CDR2 SMNVEV (reference sequence). Here the CDR3 reads CASSPSAAGSEQYF. CDR3 bases: TGTGCCAGCAGTCCCTCGGCGGCCGGGAGCGAGCAGTACTTC.

The CDR3: CASSEDRDYGYTF. DNA of the CDR3: TGCGCCAGCAGTGAGGACAGGGACTATGGCTACACCTTC. J is TRBJ1-2 and V is TRBV10-2; 7 bases align to TRBD1. The CDR3 covers 13 residues. V shed 2 bases, J shed 3 bases, and the junction held 0 bases outside the gene matches. Per germline, CDR1 WSHSY and CDR2 SAAADI.

The chain combines TRBV7-9 with TRBJ2-2, with 7 bases identical to TRBD2. Germline V lookup: CDR1 SEHNR, CDR2 FQNEAQ (reference sequence). The CDR3 has 16 residues. V gave up 1 base and J gave up 4 bases; unmatched junction bases: 6. CDR3 in amino acids: CASSLESGGLTGELFF. CDR3 coding DNA: TGTGCCAGCAGCTTAGAGTCGGGAGGTCTCACCGGGGAGCTGTTTTTT.

V and J are TRBV12-5 and TRBJ2-2, with 12 nucleotides matching TRBD2. The CDR3 extends over 16 amino acids. Germline CDR1 is LGHNT and CDR2 is FRNRAP. V lost 6 bases to trimming and J lost 5 bases; unmatched junction nucleotides: 7. CDR3 loop: CASGLRLAGETGELFF. CDR3 sequence (DNA): TGTGCTAGTGGCCTCCGACTAGCGGGAGAAACCGGGGAGCTGTTTTTT.

The V and J genes are TRBV9 and TRBJ2-3; tentative D call: TRBD1 (5 bases). V lost 0 bases to trimming and J lost 0 bases, with 17 bases between them. Germline V gene lookup returns CDR1 SGDLS and CDR2 YYNGEE. CDR3 size: 18 residues. CDR3 bases: TGTGCCAGCAGCGTAGGGGGCACTGCCTTTTCTAGCACAGATACGCAGTATTTT. Its translation is CASSVGGTAFSSTDTQYF.

V gene TRBV18 combines with J gene TRBJ1-1, with 12 bases lining up with TRBD1. Losses at the gene ends were 5 bases for V and 1 base for J; bases not matched to a gene: 5. Germline CDR1 and CDR2: KGHSH and LQKENI. The CDR3 has 16 residues. The CDR3: CASSEGTGGPNTEAFF. The CDR3 bases are TGTGCCAGCTCAGAAGGGACAGGGGGCCCGAACACTGAAGCTTTCTTT.

The rearrangement joins TRBV11-3 to TRBJ2-7; TRBD2 is a possible D gene (5 bases). CDR1 and CDR2 (germline): SGHNT, YENEEA. The CDR3 consists of 14 residues. Trimming removed 1 base at V and 3 bases at J, with 10 bases between. As DNA, the CDR3 is TGTGCCAGCAGCTTAGGCTCTGGGAGCTACGAGCAGTACTTC. Its protein is CASSLGSGSYEQYF.

The chain employs TRBV19 and TRBJ2-5; 15 positions agree with TRBD2. J gave up 5 bases and V 9 bases, and 4 bases lay outside the gene matches. The CDR3 is made up of 14 amino acids. From germline, CDR1 is LNHDA and CDR2 SQIVND (reference sequence). CDR3 sequence: CASSGTSGGETQYF. The CDR3 nucleotides are TGTGCCAGCTCCGGGACTAGCGGGGGGGAGACCCAGTACTTC.

The rearrangement links TRBV3-1 (or the pseudogene TRBV3-2) to TRBJ1-2; D is unclear. Trimming removed 3 bases at V and 6 bases at J, with 20 bases between. The CDR3 extends over 16 amino acids. Germline values: CDR1 LGHDT, CDR2 YNNKEL (reference sequence). The CDR3 region has the DNA TGTGCCAGCAGCCAGACCAATTCCCGGGAATCTGATGGCTACACCTTC. Its protein product is CASSQTNSRESDGYTF.

This chain links TRBV29-1 with TRBJ2-3; D gene ambiguous. The CDR3 loop spans 12 amino acids. The V gene lost 4 bases and the J gene lost 2 bases, with 7 bases spanning the gap. From germline, CDR1 is SQVTM and CDR2 ANQGSEA. The CDR3 nucleotides are TGCAGCGTTGTTCTGTACACAGATACGCAGTATTTT. Its translation: CSVVLYTDTQYF.

CDR3 nucleotides: TGTGCCAGCAGCGTAGCGAGCGGGAGCTACACCTTC. Translated: CASSVASGSYTF. The chain carries TRBV9 and TRBJ1-2, with no clear D. Germline V gene lookup returns CDR1 SGDLS and CDR2 YYNGEE. The germline V and J ends were trimmed by 0 bases and 9 bases, with 9 bases remaining between them. The CDR3 is made up of 12 amino acids.

The chain joins TRBV29-1 to TRBJ1-2; D ambiguous. Germline V gives CDR1 SQVTM, CDR2 ANQGSEA. The ends were cut back, 4 bases at V and 4 bases at J, with 10 bases in the middle. This CDR3 has 12 amino acids. CDR3 nucleotide sequence: TGCAGCGTTGTGAGTCCGGTCTATGGCTACACCTTC. Translation: CSVVSPVYGYTF.

This rearrangement joins TRBV19 to TRBJ1-2, with D maybe TRBD1 (6 bases). The germline V gene has CDR1 LNHDA and CDR2 SQIVND (reference sequence). The CDR3 runs to 14 residues. Trimming took 7 bases from V and 4 from J, leaving 16 bases between them. This chain's CDR3 is CASTSGQRSYGYTF. CDR3 sequence (DNA): TGTGCCAGTACCTCCGGACAGAGATCCTATGGCTACACCTTC.

This rearrangement joins TRBV2 to TRBJ2-3; unclear D gene. The CDR3 consists of 14 residues. The V end was cut by 6 bases, the J end by 0 bases, with 10 bases between. Germline-derived CDR1 and CDR2 are SNHLY and FYNNEI. In DNA form, the CDR3 reads TGTGCCAGCAGCTCTACCTCTAGCACAGATACGCAGTATTTT. Translation gives CASSSTSSTDTQYF.

This rearrangement joins TRBV2 to TRBJ2-2; D gene uncertain. The CDR3 covers 12 residues. The V gene lost 11 bases and the J gene lost 5 bases, with 12 bases spanning the gap. CDR1 SNHLY and CDR2 FYNNEI come from the germline V gene. DNA for the CDR3: TGTGCCCTCGGGTCCCCTACCGGGGAGCTGTTTTTT. Translated: CALGSPTGELFF.

Regarding this clone: Other nucleotide sequences in the sample specify the same CDR3. The gene calls are TRBV12-3 or TRBV12-4 and TRBJ1-1; weak D call: TRBD1 (5 bases). V was pared by 4 bases and J by 1 base, with 7 bases between. The CDR3 consists of 13 residues. In nucleotides, the CDR3 is TGTGCCAGCAGTTCCGGACAGAACACTGAAGCTTTCTTT. This codes for CASSSGQNTEAFF.